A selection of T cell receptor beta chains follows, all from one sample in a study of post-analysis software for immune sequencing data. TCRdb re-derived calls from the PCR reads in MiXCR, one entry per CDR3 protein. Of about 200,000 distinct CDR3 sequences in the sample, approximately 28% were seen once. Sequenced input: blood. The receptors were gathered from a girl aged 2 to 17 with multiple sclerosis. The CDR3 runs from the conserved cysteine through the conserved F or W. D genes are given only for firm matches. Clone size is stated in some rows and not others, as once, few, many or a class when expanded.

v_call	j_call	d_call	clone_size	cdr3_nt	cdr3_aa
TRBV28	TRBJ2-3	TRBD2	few	TGTGCCAGCAGTTCGCACCGGGAGGCCGGCGGCGCAGATACGCAGTATTTT	CASSSHREAGGADTQYF
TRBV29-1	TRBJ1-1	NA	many	TGCAGCGTTAAAACAGGCCTGAACACTGAAGCTTTCTTT	CSVKTGLNTEAFF
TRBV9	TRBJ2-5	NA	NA	TGTGCCAGCAGCGTACCCCTCTTCGGGGGCCAAGAGACCCAGTACTTC	CASSVPLFGGQETQYF
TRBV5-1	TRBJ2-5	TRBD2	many	TGCGCCAGCCTTAGCGGGGGCTCCCAAGAGACCCAGTACTTC	CASLSGGSQETQYF
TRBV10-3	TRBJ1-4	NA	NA	TGTACCACACGGACCCCCGGTAATGAAAAACTGTTTTTT	CTTRTPGNEKLFF
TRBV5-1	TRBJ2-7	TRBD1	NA	TGCGCCAGCAGCTTGCGGACAGGGTTCGGCGAGCAGTACTTC	CASSLRTGFGEQYF
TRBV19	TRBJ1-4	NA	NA	TGTGCCAGTAGCCAATATGAAAAACTGTTTTTT	CASSQYEKLFF
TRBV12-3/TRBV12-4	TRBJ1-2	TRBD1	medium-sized	TGTGCCAGCAATCCGGACAGGCACTATGGCTACACCTTC	CASNPDRHYGYTF
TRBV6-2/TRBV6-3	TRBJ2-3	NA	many	TGTGCCAGCAGCCACCCTGCGGACAGAGACAGCACAGATACGCAGTATTTT	CASSHPADRDSTDTQYF
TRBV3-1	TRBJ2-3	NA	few	TGTGCCAGCAGCCAGGGGGGCGCGATATCCACAGATACGCAGTATTTT	CASSQGGAISTDTQYF
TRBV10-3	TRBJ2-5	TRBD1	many	TGTGCCATCAGGGCGGGACAGGGGGTTTGGGAGACCCAGTACTTC	CAIRAGQGVWETQYF
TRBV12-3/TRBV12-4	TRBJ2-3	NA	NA	TGTGCCAGCCGCTACACGGGGGATGCCACAGATACGCAGTATTTT	CASRYTGDATDTQYF
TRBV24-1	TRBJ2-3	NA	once	TGTGCCACCAGTGACCAACAGGACCTCACAGATACGCAGTATTTT	CATSDQQDLTDTQYF
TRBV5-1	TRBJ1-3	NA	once	TGCGCCAGCAGCCCGGACAGCCAGAGCTCTGGAAACACCATATATTTT	CASSPDSQSSGNTIYF
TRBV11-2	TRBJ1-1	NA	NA	TGTGCCAGCAGCTTAGCGGGGGGCCGGAGAACTGAAGCTTTCTTT	CASSLAGGRRTEAFF
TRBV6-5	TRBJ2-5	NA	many	TGTGCCAGCAGAATCGACATCGCGGAGACCCAGTACTTC	CASRIDIAETQYF
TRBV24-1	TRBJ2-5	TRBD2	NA	TGTGCCACCGGGGGGGACCCCGCGGAGACCCAGTACTTC	CATGGDPAETQYF
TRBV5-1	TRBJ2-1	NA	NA	TGCGCCAGCAGCTCGAGGGTGAATGAGCAGTTCTTC	CASSSRVNEQFF
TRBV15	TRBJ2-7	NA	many	TGTGCCACCAGCAGCCCCGGCTACGAGCAGTACTTC	CATSSPGYEQYF
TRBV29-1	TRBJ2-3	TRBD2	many	TGCAGCGTTGAGGGAGGGCTAGCGGGATACACAGATACGCAGTATTTT	CSVEGGLAGYTDTQYF
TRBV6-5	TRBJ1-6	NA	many	TGTGCCAGCAGTAGACAGGCGAATTCACCCCTCCACTTT	CASSRQANSPLHF
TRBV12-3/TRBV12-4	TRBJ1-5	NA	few	TGTGCCAGCAGTCCCTACGGGGGAGGAAATCAGCCCCAGCATTTT	CASSPYGGGNQPQHF
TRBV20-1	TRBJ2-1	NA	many	TGCAGTGCTAGAGAATACAATGAGCAGTTCTTC	CSAREYNEQFF
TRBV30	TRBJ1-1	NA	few	TGTGCCTGGACTGGGGGGGCGAACACTGAAGCTTTCTTT	CAWTGGANTEAFF
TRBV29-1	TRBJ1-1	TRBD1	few	TGCAGCGTTCCACCGGGACAGGGAAATGAAGCTTTCTTT	CSVPPGQGNEAFF
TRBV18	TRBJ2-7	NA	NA	TGTGCCAGCTCACCCAGGGGGGGGGCCTCCTACAATGAGCAGTACTTC	CASSPRGGASYNEQYF
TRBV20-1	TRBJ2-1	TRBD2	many	TGCAGTGCTAGGGTTAGCGGGGGAAGCTCCTACAATGAGCAGTTCTTC	CSARVSGGSSYNEQFF
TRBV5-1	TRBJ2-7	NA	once	TGCGCCAGCAGCTTGAATTCAGTTCCCTACGAGCAGTACTTC	CASSLNSVPYEQYF
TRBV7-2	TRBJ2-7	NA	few	TGTGCCAGCAGCTTAGGCCCGCCCGGCACCGCCTACGAGCAGTACTTC	CASSLGPPGTAYEQYF
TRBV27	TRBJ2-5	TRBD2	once	TGTGCCAGCAGTGCCCGGGGGGAGGAAGAGACCCAGTACTTC	CASSARGEEETQYF
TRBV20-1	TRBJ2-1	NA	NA	TGCAGTGTCTTCCCAATCCGGACCTTCAGCTACAATGAGCAGTTCTTC	CSVFPIRTFSYNEQFF
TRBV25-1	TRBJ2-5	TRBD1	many	TGTGCCAGCAGTGGACCCGGGACAGTGGGCCGAAGCCAAGAGACCCAGTACTTC	CASSGPGTVGRSQETQYF
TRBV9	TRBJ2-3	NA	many	TGTGCCAGCAGCTACCTGGGCACAGATACGCAGTATTTT	CASSYLGTDTQYF
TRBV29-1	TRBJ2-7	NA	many	TGCAGCGTTGGTTCCGAGGCGGGGTCATACGAGCAGTACTTC	CSVGSEAGSYEQYF
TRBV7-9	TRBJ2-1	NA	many	TGTGCCAGCAGCTCCCGGGACGCGACCAATGAGCAGTTCTTC	CASSSRDATNEQFF
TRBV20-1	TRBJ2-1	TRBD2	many	TGCAGTGCTAGAGCCCCAACTAGCGGGGTCTACAATGAGCAGTTCTTC	CSARAPTSGVYNEQFF
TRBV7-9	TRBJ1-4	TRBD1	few	TGTGCCAGCAGCCCCCGGGACAGGGCCCGAGCTAATGAAAAACTGTTTTTT	CASSPRDRARANEKLFF
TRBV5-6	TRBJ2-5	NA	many	TGTGCCAGCGCCGAGGGGGGCAGGGAGACCCAGTACTTC	CASAEGGRETQYF
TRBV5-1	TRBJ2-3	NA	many	TGCGCCAGCAGCTTGGCCGGCGGATCTAGCACAGATACGCAGTATTTT	CASSLAGGSSTDTQYF
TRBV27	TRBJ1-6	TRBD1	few	TGTGCCAGCAGTCTCGCACCGGGACAGTTTAATTCACCCCTCCACTTT	CASSLAPGQFNSPLHF
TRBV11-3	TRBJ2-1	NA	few	TGTGCCAGCAGTTTAGCCGGGGGCCATGAGCAGTTCTTC	CASSLAGGHEQFF
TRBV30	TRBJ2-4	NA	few	TGTGCCTGGAGTGGGGAGGTCAAAAACATTCAGTACTTC	CAWSGEVKNIQYF
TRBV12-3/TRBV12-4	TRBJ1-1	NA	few	TGTGCCAGCATCATGACAGGCCTGAACACTGAAGCTTTCTTT	CASIMTGLNTEAFF
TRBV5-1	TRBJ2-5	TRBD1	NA	TGCGCCAGCGCACCGGGACAGCAAGAGACCCAGTACTTC	CASAPGQQETQYF
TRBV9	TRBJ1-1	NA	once	TGTGCCAGCAGCGTAGTAAGTCAAAACACCGAAGCTTTCTTT	CASSVVSQNTEAFF